Presented here are 17 T cell receptor beta chains from one specimen sequenced in a study of response to subunit inactivated influenza vaccine. A single record per CDR3 protein comes from TCRdb applying MiXCR to the RT-PCR reads. The sample contains some 600,000 distinct CDR3 sequences, 14% of which appear only once. The source material was PBMCs from blood, sampled roughly 2 weeks before vaccination. These receptors came from a man aged 50-60 years who received an inactivated influenza vaccine.

The gene calls are TRBV29-1 and TRBJ2-7; 9 nucleotides line up with TRBD2. V was pared by 6 bases and J by 1 base, with 7 bases of the junction left unmatched. Germline assignment: CDR1 SQVTM and CDR2 ANQGSEA. The CDR3 loop spans 14 amino acids. The CDR3 DNA reads TGCAGCGTGGGCCTTCTAGCGGGATCCTACGAGCAGTACTTC. Protein: CSVGLLAGSYEQYF.

This clonotype was detected only once. As DNA, the CDR3 is TGTGCCAGCAGCTTTGGACTAATTAATCAGCCCCAGCATTTT. Translating gives CASSFGLINQPQHF. J is TRBJ1-5 and V is TRBV7-8; the D is unclear. Germline V CDR1 and CDR2: SGHVS, FQNEAQ. Trimming stripped 3 bases from V and 4 bases from J, with 10 bases between. The length of the CDR3 is 14 residues.

The chain is built from TRBV14 and TRBJ2-4; TRBD1 agrees at 8 bases. This CDR3 spans 20 amino acids. V was clipped by 5 bases and J by 0 bases; unmatched bases: 18. Germline lookup yields CDR1 SGHDN and CDR2 FVKESK. In nucleotides, the CDR3 is TGTGCCAGCAGCACCGGGACAGGTTTGCCGCGGAGCCGAGCCAAAAACATTCAGTACTTC. The encoded protein is CASSTGTGLPRSRAKNIQYF.

In its sample, this clonotype was seen many times. The rearrangement uses TRBV7-9 and TRBJ2-1; TRBD1 agrees at 7 bases. Trimming took 1 base from V and 6 from J; bases not matched to a gene: 6. CDR3 size: 15 residues. In germline, CDR1 is SEHNR, CDR2 FQNEAQ (reference sequence). The CDR3 protein is CASSLGRGRINEQFF. The CDR3 nucleotides read TGTGCCAGCAGCTTAGGAAGGGGGCGCATCAATGAGCAGTTCTTC. The entire variable domain, with the rest obtained from reference TRBV7-9 and TRBJ2-1, is as follows: DTGVSQNPRHKITKRGQNVTFRCDPISEHNRLYWYRQTLGQGPEFLTYFQNEAQLEKSRLLSDRFSAERPKGSFSTLEIQRTEQGDSAMYLCASSLGRGRINEQFFGPGTRLTVL.

This sequence joins TRBV7-6 and TRBJ2-3; D is uncertain. The CDR3 loop spans 13 amino acids. V shed 5 bases and J shed 2 bases, with 8 bases lying between them. The germline V gene has CDR1 SGHVS and CDR2 FNYEAQ. This CDR3 reads CASSRIITDTQYF. CDR3 nucleotide sequence: TGTGCCAGCAGCCGTATAATCACAGATACGCAGTATTTT.

This clonotype was picked up a small number of times. The V call is TRBV3-1, the J call TRBJ2-2; TRBD2 matches at 10 bases. CDR1 and CDR2 (germline): LGHDT, YNNKEL (reference sequence). V lost 2 bases to trimming and J lost 7 bases; unmatched junction nucleotides: 13. The CDR3 runs to 18 residues. The CDR3 region has the DNA TGTGCCAGCAGCCAAACCGCTAGCGGGAGAATCAAAGGCGGGGAGCTGTTTTTT. Translation: CASSQTASGRIKGGELFF.

There are a few counts of this clonotype. V gene TRBV7-9 combines with J gene TRBJ1-1; D remains unclear. With 2 bases removed from V and 6 bases from J, the gap between germline ends came to 4 bases. The CDR3 is 11 residues long. Germline values: CDR1 SEHNR, CDR2 FQNEAQ (reference sequence). The CDR3 nucleotides read TGTGCCAGCAGCTTAAACCCTGAAGCTTTCTTT. Protein product: CASSLNPEAFF.

This clonotype has a handful of counts. This chain links TRBV7-2 with TRBJ2-1, with TRBD1 as a possible D gene (5 bases). CDR1 SGHTA and CDR2 FQGNSA come from the germline V gene. This CDR3 region has 17 residues. Trimming removed 2 bases from V and 7 bases from J, with 21 bases in between. The CDR3 region has the DNA TGTGCCAGCAGCTTATTAGGTGCAGGGCGATCAAGGAATGAGCAGTTCTTC. Its translation: CASSLLGAGRSRNEQFF. Drawing the rest from reference TRBV7-2 and TRBJ2-1, the complete variable domain is GAGVSQSPSNKVTEKGKDVELRCDPISGHTALYWYRQSLGQGLEFLIYFQGNSAPDKSGLPSDRFSAERTGGSVSTLTIQRTQQEDSAVYLCASSLLGAGRSRNEQFFGPGTRLTVL.

This clonotype was picked up a small number of times. This rearrangement joins TRBV6-4 to TRBJ2-3; perhaps TRBD2 as D (5 bases). Germline V gives CDR1 MRHNA, CDR2 SNTAGT. The CDR3 has 15 residues. Trimming pared 2 bases from V and 2 bases from J, leaving 11 bases between. CDR3 coding DNA: TGTGCCAGCAGTGACGGGAGTAGCGCCACAGATACGCAGTATTTT. The encoded protein is CASSDGSSATDTQYF.

The chain couples TRBV4-1 to TRBJ2-1, with D maybe TRBD1 (5 bases). Germline V gene sequence: CDR1 MGHRA, CDR2 YSYEKL. V lost 0 bases and J lost 7, with 13 bases in between. The CDR3 covers 15 residues. Here the CDR3 reads CASSQEVGRVNEQFF. Written as DNA, the CDR3 is TGCGCCAGCAGCCAAGAAGTGGGCAGGGTTAATGAGCAGTTCTTC.

This clonotype came up a few times. The V gene is TRBV5-1, the J gene TRBJ1-1, with a tentative D call TRBD1 (5 bases). The CDR3 length is 13 residues. V was trimmed by 3 bases and J by 8 bases, leaving 14 bases between them. Germline CDR1 reads SGHRS; CDR2 reads YFSETQ. The CDR3: CASSSGTVLEAFF. CDR3 coding DNA: TGCGCCAGCAGCTCCGGGACGGTCCTCGAAGCTTTCTTT.

The gene calls are TRBV3-1 and TRBJ2-7; the D is unclear. The CDR3 is made up of 11 amino acids. Trimming left V 4 bases short and J 6 bases short, with 7 bases between. Germline V gives CDR1 LGHDT, CDR2 YNNKEL (reference sequence). The CDR3 region is CASSRGREQYF. As DNA, the CDR3 is TGTGCCAGCAGCCGAGGCCGCGAGCAGTACTTC.

The chain joins TRBV5-1 to TRBJ1-1; D remains ambiguous. The CDR3 runs to 12 residues. Germline CDR1 reads SGHRS; CDR2 reads YFSETQ. V was pared by 4 bases and J by 6 bases, with 10 bases between. The CDR3: CASSPGSAEAFF. CDR3 nucleotide sequence: TGCGCCAGCAGCCCGGGGTCCGCTGAAGCTTTCTTT.

There are a few counts of this clonotype. The V call is TRBV5-1, the J call TRBJ2-7; no definite D call. With 0 bases removed from V and 4 bases from J, the gap between germline ends came to 5 bases. This CDR3 contains 12 residues. Germline lookup yields CDR1 SGHRS and CDR2 YFSETQ. CDR3 nucleotide sequence: TGCGCCAGCAGCTTGGCCGATTACGAGCAGTACTTC. Amino acid sequence: CASSLADYEQYF.

This clonotype was detected a few times. The genes are TRBV7-2 and TRBJ1-6; D remains ambiguous. The CDR3 is made up of 15 amino acids. V lost 4 bases to trimming and J lost 5 bases, with 12 bases between them. CDR1 and CDR2 from the germline V gene are SGHTA and FQGNSA. CDR3: CASSSHGSHNSPLHF. In DNA, the CDR3 is TGTGCCAGCAGCTCCCACGGGAGCCATAATTCACCCCTCCACTTT.

This clonotype was observed many times. V gene TRBV15 combines with J gene TRBJ2-3; D gene unclear. The length of the CDR3 is 14 residues. V lost 1 base to trimming and J lost 2 bases, with 7 bases between them. The germline V gene encodes CDR1 LNHNV and CDR2 YYDKDF (reference sequence). This chain's CDR3 is CATSRVPVTDTQYF. The DNA for the CDR3 is TGTGCCACCAGCAGAGTCCCGGTCACAGATACGCAGTATTTT.

This clonotype was seen more than once but under ten times. This chain uses TRBV20-1 with TRBJ2-7; D is uncertain. The length of the CDR3 is 13 residues. The germline V gene has CDR1 DFQATT and CDR2 SNEGSKA (reference sequence). V was pared by 5 bases and J by 1 base, with 12 bases between. CDR3 loop: CSALPRSSYEQYF. The CDR3 nucleotides are TGCAGTGCTTTACCCAGGTCATCCTACGAGCAGTACTTC.